The present entry profiles one T cell receptor beta chain with its context. These data originate in a study of T cell responses to AZD1222 COVID-19 vaccine. The CDR3 is 12 residues long. Germline loops: CDR1 SEHNR, CDR2 FQNEAQ (reference sequence). The V gene lost 4 bases and the J gene lost 10 bases, with 13 bases spanning the gap. Sequencing used immunoSEQ multiplex PCR; TCRdb keeps in-frame clones, though not all of them. The table lists 80,000 to 95,000 clones, roughly 90% of them singletons, with about 7% in the top ten. The sample in question was peripheral blood, obtained 28 days after the second AZD1222 dose. The rearrangement links TRBV7-9 to TRBJ1-1; possibly TRBD1 for D (6 bases). The TCR originated in an adult who received the AZD1222 COVID-19 vaccine. Written as DNA, the CDR3 is TGTGCCAGCAGCTACGGGGGCGAGGCAGCTTTCTTT. The encoded protein is CASSYGGEAAFF.